These 5 T cell receptor beta chains originate from one sample sequenced in a study of T cells in Graves' hyperthyroidism and ophthalmopathy (dated 2019 in TCRdb). The library was prepared using multiplex PCR. The sequencer was an Illumina HiSeq 2000. TCR beta CDR3 regions were amplified from RNA transcripts. The first round of RT-PCR for the TCR CDR3 was performed with the HTBI primer set and the Qiagen OneStep RT-PCR kit. The public reads were run again by TCRdb, first through fastp at Q25 and then through MiXCR, and only productive beta chains were kept. For every CDR3 protein sequence, its rows merge into one entry that carries the most common genes and DNA. For this sample there are about 620,000 distinct CDR3 sequences; roughly 17% appear just once. Less than 4.5% of the sample rests with the top ten. Material for sequencing was blood. These receptors originate from a woman aged 25 to 39 with Graves' hyperthyroidism.

A few counts support this clonotype. The rearrangement links TRBV6-4 to TRBJ2-3; tentatively, D is TRBD1 or TRBD2 (5 bases each). Between the trimmed V and J ends, which lost 6 bases and 0 bases, there was a span of 22 bases. The CDR3 sequence is 18 residues long. Germline lookup yields CDR1 MRHNA and CDR2 SNTAGT. CDR3 DNA: TGTGCCAGCAGCCCCGGGCCCCCTAGGGACCCTAGCACAGATACGCAGTATTTT. Encoded protein: CASSPGPPRDPSTDTQYF.

This clonotype showed up just a few times. The chain has TRBV2 and TRBJ2-3; D gene unclear. This CDR3 comprises 12 residues. V gave up 10 bases and J gave up 7 bases, with 15 bases separating them. Germline assignment: CDR1 SNHLY and CDR2 FYNNEI. This CDR3 is CAIQLSAHTQYF. Here the CDR3 DNA reads TGTGCCATCCAGCTGTCGGCCCATACGCAGTATTTT.

This clonotype was found many times. CDR3 bases: TGTGCCAGCAGTTTTTATGGGAATCAGCCCCAGCATTTT. Protein sequence: CASSFYGNQPQHF. V and J are TRBV28 and TRBJ1-5; no clear D. CDR1 and CDR2 from the germline V gene are MDHEN and SYDVKM. The CDR3 contains 13 residues. V lost 3 bases and J 4 bases, leaving 7 bases between the germline ends.

In this sample, this clonotype turned up many times. The chain's CDR3 is CASSLLPIEQFF. The CDR3 DNA reads as TGTGCCAGCAGCTTACTCCCTATTGAGCAGTTCTTC. This chain connects TRBV11-2 to TRBJ2-1, with D unclear. CDR1 is SGHAT and CDR2 is FQNNGV in the germline V gene. V was pared by 2 bases and J by 9 bases, with 8 bases between. This CDR3 spans 12 amino acids.

J is TRBJ1-1 and V is TRBV15, with D possibly being TRBD1 (6 bases). Germline assignment: CDR1 LNHNV and CDR2 YYDKDF (reference sequence). This CDR3 is 14 amino acids long. Trimming left V 6 bases short and J 1 base short, with 12 bases between. The CDR3 spells CATRSKGGNTEAFF. The CDR3 DNA follows: TGTGCCACCAGATCAAAGGGGGGGAACACTGAAGCTTTCTTT. The variable domain in full, completed from reference TRBV15 and TRBJ1-1, reads DAMVIQNPRYQVTQFGKPVTLSCSQTLNHNVMYWYQQKSSQAPKLLFHYYDKDFNNEADTPDNFQSRRPNTSFCFLDIRSPGLGDTAMYLCATRSKGGNTEAFFGQGTRLTVV.